This TCR beta chain was captured by sequencing in a study of CXCR3-negative and CXCR3-positive naive CD8 T cells. Each TRB cDNA library was prepared by 5' RACE (with UMI labels). No DNA is given; TCRdb re-called the 5' RACE reads and lists each CDR3 protein once. The sample has tens of thousands of distinct CDR3 sequences; the top ten hold 15%. CDR1 is MDHEN and CDR2 is SYDVKM in the germline V gene. There are 14 residues in the CDR3. This TCR derives from a human donor in good health. Some clones in this sample may be carry-over from other donors' samples. The material sequenced was memory CD8+ T cells from blood. The chain uses TRBV28 and TRBJ2-7. This CDR3 reads CASSLVGYSYEQYF. Drawing the rest from reference TRBV28 and TRBJ2-7, the complete variable domain is DVKVTQSSRYLVKRTGEKVFLECVQDMDHENMFWYRQDPGLGLRLIYFSYDVKMKEKGDIPEGYSVSREKKERFSLILESASTNQTSMYLCASSLVGYSYEQYFGPGTRLTVT.